This paragraph covers one T cell receptor (beta chain) sequence. Time point defined: newly diagnosed GD, antithyroid drugs for less than 3 months. PBMC-extracted RNA yielded the TCR library. This sample is part of a study of regulatory T cells in long-lasting Graves disease. Library construction for TCR beta used iRepertoire HTBI primers and Arm-PCR of CDR3 regions. TCRdb re-analysed the multiplex PCR reads in MiXCR, keeping a single row per CDR3 protein. The table records 540,000 or so distinct CDR3 sequences, roughly 13% of them present only once. Germline V gene sequence: CDR1 SQVTM, CDR2 ANQGSEA. V was cut by 4 bases and J by 9 bases, with 10 bases left in between. The CDR3 loop spans 11 amino acids. These data also featured in a second study, about T cells in Graves' hyperthyroidism and ophthalmopathy.

The rearrangement links TRBV29-1 to TRBJ1-3; no firm D call. Source: peripheral blood mononuclear cells (PBMCs), taken at new diagnosis, from a patient treated with antithyroid drugs. This receptor was taken from a man younger than 45 with Graves disease. CDR3 sequence (DNA): TGCAGCGTTGTTAAGTCCCGCACCATATATTTT. Encoded protein: CSVVKSRTIYF.